The 2 T cell receptor beta chains reported below all come from one sample, sequenced in a study of post-analysis software for immune sequencing data. Overall study results and limits: Patients showed TRBV5-6, TRBV5-1 and TRBV20-1 among five TRBV segments more frequent than in controls.

Their cognate antigens are unknown. Unique-molecular-identifier-tagged TCR beta cDNA libraries were used. A single record per CDR3 protein comes from TCRdb applying MiXCR to the PCR reads. The table lists roughly 730,000 distinct CDR3 sequences, roughly 30% of them singletons. The sample consisted of blood. The origin of the receptors is a girl between 5 and 17 years old with multiple sclerosis.

This clonotype was counted a few times. The chain couples TRBV12-3 or TRBV12-4 to TRBJ1-6; the match to TRBD1 covers 7 bases. The junction had 9 bases not matched to a gene; V was cut back by 6 bases and J by 10 bases. The CDR3 is 14 residues long. The CDR3 DNA follows: TGTGCCAGCAGCCCGACAGGGCGGGGCTCACCCCTCCACTTT. This codes for CASSPTGRGSPLHF.

In its sample, this clonotype was seen a few times. The CDR3 region has the DNA TGTGCCAGCAGTGAACTAGCGGGGGGCCTCGCTGAGCAGTTCTTC. Its protein product is CASSELAGGLAEQFF. This sequence joins TRBV6-4 and TRBJ2-1, with 12 bases aligning to TRBD2. J was trimmed by 9 bases and V by 3 bases; bases with no gene match: 6. Germline values: CDR1 MRHNA, CDR2 SNTAGT. This CDR3 has 15 amino acids.